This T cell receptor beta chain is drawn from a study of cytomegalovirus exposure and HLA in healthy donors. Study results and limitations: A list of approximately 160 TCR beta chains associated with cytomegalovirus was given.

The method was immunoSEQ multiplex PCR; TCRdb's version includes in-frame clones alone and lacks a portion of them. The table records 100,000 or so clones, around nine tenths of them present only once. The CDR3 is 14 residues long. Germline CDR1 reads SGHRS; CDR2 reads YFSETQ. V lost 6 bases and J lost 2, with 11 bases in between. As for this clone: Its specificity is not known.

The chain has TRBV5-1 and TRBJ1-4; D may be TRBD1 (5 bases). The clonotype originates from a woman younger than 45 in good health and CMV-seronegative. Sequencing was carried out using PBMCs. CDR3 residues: CASNQGSTNEKLFF. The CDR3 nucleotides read TGCGCCAGCAATCAGGGATCCACTAATGAAAAACTGTTTTTT.